This section outlines one TCR beta chain sequence together with its context. The assay was immunoSEQ multiplex PCR, and TCRdb's table has in-frame clones only and misses some. The table has nearly 60,000 clones, about 90% seen once. V was trimmed by 8 bases and J by 0 bases, leaving 10 bases between them. Germline-derived CDR1 and CDR2 are SNHLY and FYNNEI. CDR3 length: 13 residues. The entry originates in a study of T cell changes during pregnancy in multiple sclerosis. The material sequenced was CD4+ T cells from peripheral blood mononuclear cells, taken after pregnancy. The J gene is TRBJ1-1, the V gene TRBV2; D remains ambiguous. The source of this sequence is a female donor in good health, enrolled as a control in a pregnancy study. The CDR3 DNA reads as TGTGCCAGCCGGAGTTACATGAACACTGAAGCTTTCTTT. Translation gives CASRSYMNTEAFF.